This record looks at one T cell receptor beta chain sequence and its context. In the authors' workflow: From reference gene primer amplification, estimates of nucleated cell counts were derived. TCRdb keeps only in-frame clones here, not all; method: immunoSEQ multiplex PCR. V and J calls and clone size are those listed in that table; D and trimming were worked out from the DNA. Of roughly 150,000 clones listed, about 84% are singletons. The data were obtained in a study of blood T cell repertoires in COVID-19. CDR1 is SGHRS, CDR2 YFSETQ, per germline. V shed 3 bases and J shed 1 base, with 9 bases lying between them. The CDR3 contains 14 residues.

The chain uses TRBV5-1 and TRBJ2-3, with D possibly being TRBD2 (6 bases). This sequence was found in a man aged 35-49 years who had recovered from COVID-19. The source material was PBMCs or T cells enriched from blood (not recorded which). The CDR3 DNA follows: TGCGCCAGCAGCTCCGGGACTGGCACAGATACGCAGTATTTT. Its protein is CASSSGTGTDTQYF.